This entry lists 27 T cell receptor beta chains sequenced from one sample in a study of cytomegalovirus exposure and HLA in healthy donors (dated by TCRdb to about 2017). Preparation of the library involved the immunoSEQ multiplex PCR assay. The multiplex PCR relied on a mix of 60 forward primers for TCR Vbeta segments and 13 reverse primers for TCR Jbeta segments. The table comes from immuneACCESS by way of TCRdb, which keeps in-frame sequences with V and J called. Part of the clones is missing from these tables; in studies checked, under half for an unresolved V gene and the rest for unknown reasons. Present in this sample are roughly 160,000 clones, roughly 85% of which were seen just once. The ten most abundant clones make up 8.5% of the sample. The sample was PBMCs. The source of these receptors is a male donor in good health and CMV-seropositive.

The chain has TRBV18 and TRBJ2-1, with D possibly TRBD2 on 5 matching bases. CDR3 length: 13 amino acids. The V end was cut by 0 bases, the J end by 8 bases, with 8 bases between. CDR1 KGHSH and CDR2 LQKENI come from the germline V gene. CDR3 region: CASSPPHGDEQFF. The CDR3 bases are TGTGCCAGCTCACCACCGCACGGGGATGAGCAGTTCTTC.

As regards this clone: The same CDR3 also results from other DNA sequences found in this sample. The V gene is TRBV19, the J gene TRBJ1-2; D is unclear. The germline V gene has CDR1 LNHDA and CDR2 SQIVND (reference sequence). The CDR3 totals 13 residues. The V end was cut by 6 bases, the J end by 1 base, with 9 bases between. The chain's CDR3 is CASSLGGNYGYTF. CDR3 nucleotides: TGTGCCAGTAGCCTCGGCGGTAACTATGGCTACACCTTC.

CDR3 residues: CASSFVQGATEAFF. The CDR3, as DNA: TGTGCCAGCAGCTTTGTACAGGGGGCCACTGAAGCTTTCTTT. The rearrangement links TRBV7-8 to TRBJ1-1; the match to TRBD1 covers 9 bases. The CDR3 consists of 14 residues. Germline CDR1 reads SGHVS; CDR2 reads FQNEAQ. Losses at the gene ends were 3 bases for V and 4 bases for J; bases not matched to a gene: 3. Combining the CDR3 with reference TRBV7-8 and TRBJ1-1 gives the whole variable domain GAGVSQSPRYKVAKRGQDVALRCDPISGHVSLFWYQQALGQGPEFLTYFQNEAQLDKSGLPSDRFFAERPEGSVSTLKIQRTQQEDSAVYLCASSFVQGATEAFFGQGTRLTVV.

V gene TRBV27 combines with J gene TRBJ2-2; D call uncertain. The ends were cut back, 0 bases at V and 2 bases at J, with 7 bases in the middle. CDR1 and CDR2 (germline): MNHEY, SMNVEV (reference sequence). This CDR3 is built from 15 residues. CDR3 in amino acids: CASSLSQVNTGELFF. CDR3 in DNA: TGTGCCAGCAGTTTATCCCAGGTCAACACCGGGGAGCTGTTTTTT.

The V and J genes are TRBV18 and TRBJ1-1; 7 nucleotides agree with TRBD1. This CDR3 comprises 15 residues. V lost 2 bases, J lost 2 bases, and 5 bases stayed unmatched. Germline lookup yields CDR1 KGHSH and CDR2 LQKENI. The CDR3 reads CASSPMTGPNTEAFF. The CDR3 DNA sequence: TGTGCCAGCTCACCAATGACAGGGCCTAACACTGAAGCTTTCTTT.

This chain connects TRBV5-1 to TRBJ2-1; 11 bases line up with TRBD1. Trimming at V came to 4 bases and at J to 8 bases, leaving 14 bases not matched to a gene. CDR3 length equals 17 residues. Germline-derived CDR1 and CDR2 are SGHRS and YFSETQ. The DNA of the CDR3 is TGCGCCAGCAGCCATACCTACCGGGACAGGGGGTTGGATGAGCAGTTCTTC. This translates into CASSHTYRDRGLDEQFF. Based on the CDR3 plus reference TRBV5-1 and TRBJ2-1, the full variable domain is KAGVTQTPRYLIKTRGQQVTLSCSPISGHRSVSWYQQTPGQGLQFLFEYFSETQRNKGNFPGRFSGRQFSNSRSEMNVSTLELGDSALYLCASSHTYRDRGLDEQFFGPGTRLTVL.

This clone was recorded only once. The rearrangement uses TRBV9 and TRBJ1-5; TRBD1 matches 8 bases. CDR1 SGDLS and CDR2 YYNGEE come from the germline V gene. The V gene end was trimmed by 2 bases and the J gene end by 2 bases; junction bases not matched to a gene: 3. This CDR3 is built from 15 residues. The CDR3 coding sequence is TGTGCCAGCAGCGTTACGGGACAGGGCAATCAGCCCCAGCATTTT. It specifies CASSVTGQGNQPQHF.

The chain is built from TRBV6-5 and TRBJ2-5; 9 bases agree with TRBD2. The CDR3 contains 15 residues. Germline V gene sequence: CDR1 MNHEY, CDR2 SVGAGI. V dropped 6 bases and J dropped 2; count of bases not matched to a gene: 7. The CDR3 DNA reads TGTGCCAGCAGCTTCGGACTAGCGTCACAAGAGACCCAGTACTTC. It translates to CASSFGLASQETQYF.

Comment on this clone: One end of the junction varies from germline; a read error may be responsible. V gene TRBV7-9 combines with J gene TRBJ2-6; a weak D match, TRBD1 (5 bases). Germline CDR1 reads SEHNR; CDR2 reads FQNEAQ (reference sequence). The length of the CDR3 is 16 residues. In nucleotides, the CDR3 is TGTGCCAGCAGCTTAGATCCAAGCTCTGGGGCCAACGGCCTGACTTTC. Its protein is CASSLDPSSGANGLTF.

V gene TRBV6-5 combines with J gene TRBJ2-3; tentative D call: TRBD2 (5 bases). Germline assignment: CDR1 MNHEY and CDR2 SVGAGI. The CDR3 spans 12 residues. The V gene lost 7 bases and the J gene lost 5 bases, with 10 bases spanning the gap. The CDR3 DNA reads as TGTGCCAGCAAAGGAGGAGGAGATACGCAGTATTTT. Its translation is CASKGGGDTQYF.

The chain is built from TRBV10-3 and TRBJ1-1; 12 nucleotides line up with TRBD1. V was pared by 4 bases and J by 2 bases, with 5 bases of the junction left unmatched. The germline V gene has CDR1 ENHRY and CDR2 SYGVKD. This CDR3 is built from 16 residues. Here the CDR3 DNA reads TGTGCCATCAGTGCAACCGGGACAGGGGGCAACACTGAAGCTTTCTTT. Encoded protein: CAISATGTGGNTEAFF.

The gene calls are TRBV9 and TRBJ2-1; 15 bases map to TRBD2. The ends lost 6 bases at V and 10 bases at J; junction bases unmatched: 2. The length of the CDR3 is 13 residues. Germline V gene lookup returns CDR1 SGDLS and CDR2 YYNGEE. The CDR3 DNA reads TGTGCCAGCAACGGACTAGCGGGAGGGGAGCAGTTCTTC. Translating gives CASNGLAGGEQFF.

A remark on this clone: Distinct nucleotide sequences in the sample also encode this CDR3. This chain connects TRBV28 to TRBJ1-2; 9 bases are shared with TRBD1. J lost 8 bases, V lost 5 bases, and 6 bases had no gene match. The CDR3 contains 13 residues. Germline V gene sequence: CDR1 MDHEN, CDR2 SYDVKM. The CDR3 reads CASSPGQGYGYTF. DNA of the CDR3: TGTGCCAGCAGTCCGGGACAGGGTTACGGCTACACCTTC.

The chain links TRBV27 to TRBJ1-2; 7 bases align to TRBD1. Germline-derived CDR1 and CDR2 are MNHEY and SMNVEV (reference sequence). This CDR3 comprises 16 residues. The V segment lost 5 bases and the J segment 0 bases; nucleotides outside the gene matches: 9. This chain's CDR3 is CASSTRDRDPNYGYTF. In DNA form, the CDR3 reads TGTGCCAGCAGTACTCGAGACAGGGACCCTAACTATGGCTACACCTTC.

The gene calls are TRBV6-1 and TRBJ1-4; 9 bases line up with TRBD1. CDR3 length: 15 residues. The germline gives CDR1 MNHNS, CDR2 SASEGT. The ends lost 3 bases at V and 6 bases at J; junction bases unmatched: 5. Written as DNA, the CDR3 is TGTGCCAGCAGTGACCCGGGACAGGGACATGAAAAACTGTTTTTT. This codes for CASSDPGQGHEKLFF.

The chain joins TRBV30 to TRBJ2-5; TRBD2 agrees at 9 bases. Trimming at V came to 2 bases and at J to 4 bases, leaving 2 bases not matched to a gene. The germline V gene has CDR1 GTSNPN and CDR2 SVGIG (reference sequence). The CDR3 totals 13 residues. The CDR3 DNA reads TGTGCCTGGAGTTATAGCGGGGGAGAGACCCAGTACTTC. Protein: CAWSYSGGETQYF.

The CDR3 DNA reads TGTGCCAGTACCGGGGGGTTGAGGACTGAAGCTTTCTTT. Protein product: CASTGGLRTEAFF. V gene TRBV19 combines with J gene TRBJ1-1, with D maybe TRBD1 (5 bases). From germline, CDR1 is LNHDA and CDR2 SQIVND (reference sequence). The V gene lost 7 bases and the J gene lost 5 bases, with 14 bases spanning the gap. This CDR3 is built from 13 residues.

The rearrangement links TRBV28 to TRBJ2-6; tentatively, D is TRBD1 (5 bases). Germline V CDR1 and CDR2: MDHEN, SYDVKM. V lost 8 bases and J lost 4, with 12 bases in between. The CDR3 contains 14 residues. The CDR3 nucleotides read TGTGCCAGCCCGCAGGGTGCGGGGGCCAACGTCCTGACTTTC. Its protein is CASPQGAGANVLTF.

V and J are TRBV10-2 and TRBJ1-1, with D uncertain. CDR1 and CDR2 from the germline V gene are WSHSY and SAAADI. CDR3 length equals 13 residues. The V gene lost 2 bases and the J gene lost 1 base, with 5 bases spanning the gap. The CDR3 coding sequence is TGCGCCAGCAGTGAGGGCGGGAACACTGAAGCTTTCTTT. This gives the protein CASSEGGNTEAFF.

The chain links TRBV5-4 to TRBJ2-6, with 7 bases identical to TRBD2. The CDR3 spans 17 residues. Per the germline V gene, CDR1 is SGHNT and CDR2 is YYREEE (reference sequence). V dropped 2 bases and J dropped 1; count of bases not matched to a gene: 6. CDR3: CASSLAGRGSGANVLTF. CDR3 in DNA: TGTGCCAGCAGCTTAGCGGGGCGGGGGTCTGGGGCCAACGTCCTGACTTTC.

In DNA, the CDR3 is TGTGCCAGCAGCTTGGGTTGGAGTAACTATGGCTACACCTTC. This encodes CASSLGWSNYGYTF. This chain uses TRBV5-5 with TRBJ1-2; no definite D call. This CDR3 has 14 residues. The germline CDR1 and CDR2 sequences are SGHKS and YYEKEE (reference sequence). V lost 0 bases, J lost 1 base, and 7 bases lay in between.

This chain uses TRBV28 with TRBJ2-4; possible D gene TRBD1, 5 bases. CDR1 and CDR2 from the germline V gene are MDHEN and SYDVKM. CDR3 length: 17 residues. V was pared by 5 bases and J by 0 bases, with 17 bases between. The CDR3 DNA follows: TGTGCCAGCAGTCAAGGACGACAGCCCCTAGCCAAAAACATTCAGTACTTC. Translation: CASSQGRQPLAKNIQYF.

As DNA, the CDR3 is TGTGCCAGCAGCCCGGGAGAGGAGCAGTTCTTC. Translating it yields CASSPGEEQFF. The chain has TRBV27 and TRBJ2-1; tentatively, D is TRBD2 (6 bases). The germline gives CDR1 MNHEY, CDR2 SMNVEV (reference sequence). V was shortened by 6 bases and J by 10 bases, with 10 bases between the two germline ends. The CDR3 totals 11 residues.

The chain joins TRBV4-3 to TRBJ1-6; 8 nucleotides match TRBD1. The CDR3 is 15 amino acids. With 0 bases clipped from V and 7 bases from J, the junction kept 2 bases outside the gene matches. Germline CDR1 and CDR2: LGHNA and YSLEER. The CDR3 DNA is TGCGCCAGCAGCCAAGATCAGGGGGCAAATTCACCCCTCCACTTT. Amino acid sequence: CASSQDQGANSPLHF.

This clone was detected once. V usage is TRBV4-1 and J usage is TRBJ1-4; D may be TRBD1 (5 bases). The CDR3 loop spans 17 amino acids. Trimming stripped 0 bases from V and 8 bases from J, with 19 bases between. Germline V gene sequence: CDR1 MGHRA, CDR2 YSYEKL. CDR3 residues: CASSQDRVRGLREKLFF. Here the CDR3 DNA reads TGCGCCAGCAGCCAAGATCGAGTTAGGGGCCTTAGGGAAAAACTGTTTTTT.

The chain has TRBV28 and TRBJ1-4; 8 positions match TRBD1. Trimming took 1 base from V and 5 from J; bases not matched to a gene: 3. Germline lookup yields CDR1 MDHEN and CDR2 SYDVKM. This CDR3 has 15 residues. CDR3 protein: CASSLLGQENEKLFF. As DNA, the CDR3 is TGTGCCAGCAGTTTATTGGGACAGGAGAATGAAAAACTGTTTTTT.

This clone was counted a few times. The chain couples TRBV19 to TRBJ1-2; D uncertain. V lost 6 bases and J lost 6, with 14 bases in between. This CDR3 region has 13 residues. Germline assignment: CDR1 LNHDA and CDR2 SQIVND (reference sequence). Here the CDR3 DNA reads TGTGCCAGTAGCCAGTCCCCTGGCAATGGCTACACCTTC. Residues: CASSQSPGNGYTF.